This T cell receptor (beta chain) emerged from a study of vaccination effects on CD4 cells after COVID-19. Looking at the study overall: ViraFEST assay sequencing came after antigen-specific CD4+ T cells were expanded with viral peptide pools. Samples collected post-vaccine were obtained a median of 72 days after the second dose.

Some clones are missing from TCRdb's copy, which holds only in-frame ones; the method was immunoSEQ multiplex PCR. The sample records 40,000 to 45,000 clones, around 80% being singletons. It was after approximately 11 days of culture that CD4+ T cells were isolated. Documented for the person is a PCR-confirmed SARS-CoV-2 infection occurring between March and December 2020. Either the mRNA-1273 or the BNT162b2 vaccine was given to participants as two doses. As to this clone: Its antigen is currently unknown.

Findings and limits, study-wide: Among infection- and vaccine-induced clones, marked clonal contraction occurred late after vaccination.

This sequence was found in a human donor who had a prior SARS-CoV-2 infection. The sample here was CD4+ T cells from PBMCs cultured without peptide, taken after COVID-19 vaccination.

The DNA for the CDR3 is TGTGCCAGCAGGGGATTCGGGGCAGATACGCAGTATTTT. Encoded protein: CASRGFGADTQYF. This chain links TRBV25-1 with TRBJ2-3; possibly TRBD2 for D (5 bases). Germline assignment: CDR1 MGHDK and CDR2 SYGVNS. V was shortened by 6 bases and J by 4 bases, with 11 bases between the two germline ends. The length of the CDR3 is 13 residues.